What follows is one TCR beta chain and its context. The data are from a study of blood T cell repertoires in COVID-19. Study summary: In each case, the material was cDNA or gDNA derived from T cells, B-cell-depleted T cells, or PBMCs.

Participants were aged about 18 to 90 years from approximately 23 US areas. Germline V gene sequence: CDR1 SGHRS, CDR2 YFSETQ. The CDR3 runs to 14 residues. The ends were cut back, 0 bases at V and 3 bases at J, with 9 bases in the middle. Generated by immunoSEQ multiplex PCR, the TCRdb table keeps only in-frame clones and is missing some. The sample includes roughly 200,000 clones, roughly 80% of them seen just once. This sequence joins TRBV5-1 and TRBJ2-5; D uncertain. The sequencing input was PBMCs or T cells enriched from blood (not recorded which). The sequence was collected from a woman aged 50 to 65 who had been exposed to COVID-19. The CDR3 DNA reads TGCGCCAGCAGCTTGGGACATCTGGAAGAGACCCAGTACTTC. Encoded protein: CASSLGHLEETQYF.